Detailed here is one T cell receptor (beta chain). As yet, its antigen is unknown. This entry is derived from a study of vaccination effects on CD4 cells after COVID-19. Clones were sequenced by immunoSEQ multiplex PCR, and TCRdb holds only the in-frame ones, with some missing. The repertoire holds 68,000 or so clones, with 80% as singletons. Germline CDR1 and CDR2: SNHLY and FYNNEI. The CDR3 contains 16 residues. V was cut by 6 bases and J by 2 bases, with 19 bases left in between. Antigen-specific CD4+ T cells expanded by the ViraFEST assay with viral peptide pools were then sequenced. Scientists isolated CD4+ T cells after a roughly 10-day culture period ended. Previously uninfected by SARS-CoV-2, the vaccine recipients also showed negative nucleocapsid antibodies.

J is TRBJ2-5 and V is TRBV2; D may be TRBD1 or TRBD2 (5 bases each). The sample here was CD4+ T cells from PBMCs cultured with SARS-CoV-2 spike peptides, taken before COVID-19 vaccination. The TCR sequence derives from a human donor who received a COVID-19 vaccine. DNA of the CDR3: TGTGCCAGCAGCGACCCTGGGACGGTGGGACAAGAGACCCAGTACTTC. Translating it yields CASSDPGTVGQETQYF.